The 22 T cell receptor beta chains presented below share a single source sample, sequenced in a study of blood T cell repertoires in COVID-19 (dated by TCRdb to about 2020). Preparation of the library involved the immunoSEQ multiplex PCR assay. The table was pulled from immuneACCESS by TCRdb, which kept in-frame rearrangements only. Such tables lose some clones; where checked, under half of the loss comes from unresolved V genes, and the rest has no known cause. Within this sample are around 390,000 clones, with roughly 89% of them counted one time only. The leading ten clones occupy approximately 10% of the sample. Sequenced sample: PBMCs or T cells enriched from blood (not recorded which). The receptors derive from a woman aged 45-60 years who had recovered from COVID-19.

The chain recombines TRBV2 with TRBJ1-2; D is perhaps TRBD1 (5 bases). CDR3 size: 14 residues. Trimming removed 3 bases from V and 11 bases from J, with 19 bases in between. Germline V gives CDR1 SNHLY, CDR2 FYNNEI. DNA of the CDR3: TGTGCCAGCAGTGAGCAGGGCCCGGTTGAAGGGTACACCTTC. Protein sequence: CASSEQGPVEGYTF.

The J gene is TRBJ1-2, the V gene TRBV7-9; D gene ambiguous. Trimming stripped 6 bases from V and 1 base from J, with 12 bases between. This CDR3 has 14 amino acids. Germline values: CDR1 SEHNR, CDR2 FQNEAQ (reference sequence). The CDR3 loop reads CASRRSVGNYGYTF. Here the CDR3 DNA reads TGTGCCAGCAGGCGGTCCGTAGGTAACTATGGCTACACCTTC.

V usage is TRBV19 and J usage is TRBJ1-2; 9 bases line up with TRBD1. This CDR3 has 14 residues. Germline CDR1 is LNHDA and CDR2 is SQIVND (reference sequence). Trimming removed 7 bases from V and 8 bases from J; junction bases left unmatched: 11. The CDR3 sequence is CASTQRDRVFGYTF. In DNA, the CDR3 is TGTGCCAGTACCCAACGGGACAGGGTTTTCGGCTACACCTTC.

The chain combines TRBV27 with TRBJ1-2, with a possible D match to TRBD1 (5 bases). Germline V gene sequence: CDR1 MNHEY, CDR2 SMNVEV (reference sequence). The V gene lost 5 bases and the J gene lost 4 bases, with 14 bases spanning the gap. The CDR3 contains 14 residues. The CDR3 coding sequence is TGTGCCAGCAGTCCGGCGGGACGGATCTATGGCTACACCTTC. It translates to CASSPAGRIYGYTF.

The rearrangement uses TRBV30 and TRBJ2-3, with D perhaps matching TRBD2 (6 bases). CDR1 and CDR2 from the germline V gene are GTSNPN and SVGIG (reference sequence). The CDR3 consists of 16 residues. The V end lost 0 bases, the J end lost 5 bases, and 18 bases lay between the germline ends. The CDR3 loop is CAWSVRRGLGGDTQYF. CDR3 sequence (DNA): TGTGCCTGGAGTGTACGGCGGGGACTCGGGGGAGATACGCAGTATTTT.

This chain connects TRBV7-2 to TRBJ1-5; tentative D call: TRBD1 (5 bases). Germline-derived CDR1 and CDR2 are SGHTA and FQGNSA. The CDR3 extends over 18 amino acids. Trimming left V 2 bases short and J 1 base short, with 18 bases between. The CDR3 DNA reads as TGTGCCAGCAGCTTATCTCCATCAGGGTTCGGGAGCAATCAGCCCCAGCATTTT. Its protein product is CASSLSPSGFGSNQPQHF.

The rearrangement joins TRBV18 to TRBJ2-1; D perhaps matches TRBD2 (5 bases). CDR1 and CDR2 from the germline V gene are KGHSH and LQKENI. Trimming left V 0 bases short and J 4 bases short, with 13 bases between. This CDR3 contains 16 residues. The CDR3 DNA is TGTGCCAGCTCACCACCCGGGCGGGCCATATACAATGAGCAGTTCTTC. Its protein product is CASSPPGRAIYNEQFF.

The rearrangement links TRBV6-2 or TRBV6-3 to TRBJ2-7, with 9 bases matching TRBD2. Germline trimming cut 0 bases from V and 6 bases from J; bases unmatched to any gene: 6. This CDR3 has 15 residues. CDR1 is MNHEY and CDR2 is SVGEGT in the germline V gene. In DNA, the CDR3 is TGTGCCAGCAGTTACTCGGCTAGCGGGGTCGGCGAGCAGTACTTC. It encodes CASSYSASGVGEQYF.

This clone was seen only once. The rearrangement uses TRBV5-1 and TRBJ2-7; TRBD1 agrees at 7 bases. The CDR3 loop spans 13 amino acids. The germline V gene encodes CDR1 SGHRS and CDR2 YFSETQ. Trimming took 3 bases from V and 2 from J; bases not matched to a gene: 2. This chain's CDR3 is CASSWTGAYEQYF. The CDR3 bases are TGCGCCAGCAGCTGGACAGGAGCCTACGAGCAGTACTTC.

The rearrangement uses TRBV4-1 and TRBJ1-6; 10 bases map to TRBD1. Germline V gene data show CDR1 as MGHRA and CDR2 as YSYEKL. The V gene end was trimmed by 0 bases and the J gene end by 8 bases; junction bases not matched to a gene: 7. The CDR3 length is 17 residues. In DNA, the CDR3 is TGCGCCAGCAGCCAAGAAGGGACAGGGGTAGGTCATTCACCCCTCCACTTT. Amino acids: CASSQEGTGVGHSPLHF.

The CDR3 sequence is CASTPIDIAGFTEAFF. The DNA of the CDR3 is TGTGCCAGCACCCCGATAGATATCGCAGGGTTCACTGAAGCTTTCTTT. J is TRBJ1-1 and V is TRBV28; perhaps TRBD1 as D (5 bases). CDR1 is MDHEN, CDR2 SYDVKM, per germline. Deletions cut 7 bases from V and 4 bases from J, with 22 bases between. The CDR3 extends over 16 amino acids.

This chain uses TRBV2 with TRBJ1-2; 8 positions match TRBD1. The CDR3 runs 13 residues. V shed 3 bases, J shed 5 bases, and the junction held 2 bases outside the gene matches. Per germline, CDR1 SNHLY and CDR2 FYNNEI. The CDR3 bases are TGTGCCAGCAGTGAGCAGGGGGCTTATGGCTACACCTTC. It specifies CASSEQGAYGYTF.

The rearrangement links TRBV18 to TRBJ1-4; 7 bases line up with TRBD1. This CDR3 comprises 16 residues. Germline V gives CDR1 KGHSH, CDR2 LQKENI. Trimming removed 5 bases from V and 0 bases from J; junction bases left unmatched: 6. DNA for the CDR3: TGTGCCAGCTCAAAACAGGGGAGGTCAACTAATGAAAAACTGTTTTTT. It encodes CASSKQGRSTNEKLFF.

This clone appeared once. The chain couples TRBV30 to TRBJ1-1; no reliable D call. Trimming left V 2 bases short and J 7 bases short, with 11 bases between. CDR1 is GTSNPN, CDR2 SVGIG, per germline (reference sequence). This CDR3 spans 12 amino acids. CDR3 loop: CAWSYVAGEAFF. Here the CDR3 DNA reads TGTGCCTGGAGTTATGTAGCGGGTGAAGCTTTCTTT.

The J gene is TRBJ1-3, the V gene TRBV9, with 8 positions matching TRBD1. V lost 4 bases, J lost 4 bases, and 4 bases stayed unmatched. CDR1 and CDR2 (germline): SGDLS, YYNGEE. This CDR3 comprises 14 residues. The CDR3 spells CASSLRTGGNTIYF. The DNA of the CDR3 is TGTGCCAGCAGCCTAAGGACAGGGGGAAACACCATATATTTT.

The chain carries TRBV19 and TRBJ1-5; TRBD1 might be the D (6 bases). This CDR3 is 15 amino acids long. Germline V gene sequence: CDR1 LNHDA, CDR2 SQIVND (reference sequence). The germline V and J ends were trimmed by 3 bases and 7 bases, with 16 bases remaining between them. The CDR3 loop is CASSIFLTGWQPQHF. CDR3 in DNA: TGTGCCAGTAGTATTTTCCTCACAGGGTGGCAGCCCCAGCATTTT.

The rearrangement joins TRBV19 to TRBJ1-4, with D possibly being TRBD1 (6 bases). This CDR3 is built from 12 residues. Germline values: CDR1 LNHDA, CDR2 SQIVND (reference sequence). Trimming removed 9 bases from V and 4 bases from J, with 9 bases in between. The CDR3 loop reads CARPGDNEKLFF. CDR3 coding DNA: TGTGCCAGACCAGGGGATAATGAAAAACTGTTTTTT.

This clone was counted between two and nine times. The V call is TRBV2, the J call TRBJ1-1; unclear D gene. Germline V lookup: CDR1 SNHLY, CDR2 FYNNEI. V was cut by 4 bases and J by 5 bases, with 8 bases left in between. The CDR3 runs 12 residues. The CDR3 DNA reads TGTGCCAGCAGTGGGACTCGGACTGAAGCTTTCTTT. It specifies CASSGTRTEAFF.

CDR3 DNA: TGTGCCAGCAGTTACACCCCCTCGGGGGGAGGCGAGCAGTACTTC. Protein product: CASSYTPSGGGEQYF. The chain joins TRBV6-2 or TRBV6-3 to TRBJ2-7, with 7 bases lining up with TRBD2. The germline V gene encodes CDR1 MNHEY and CDR2 SVGEGT. This CDR3 has 15 amino acids. The V segment lost 2 bases and the J segment 6 bases; nucleotides outside the gene matches: 10.

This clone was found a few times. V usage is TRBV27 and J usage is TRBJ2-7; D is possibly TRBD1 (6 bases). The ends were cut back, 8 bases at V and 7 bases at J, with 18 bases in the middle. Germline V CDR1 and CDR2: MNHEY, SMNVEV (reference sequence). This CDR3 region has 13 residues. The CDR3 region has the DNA TGTGCCAGCCGAGGGACAAGTAGACAGGAGCAGTACTTC. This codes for CASRGTSRQEQYF.

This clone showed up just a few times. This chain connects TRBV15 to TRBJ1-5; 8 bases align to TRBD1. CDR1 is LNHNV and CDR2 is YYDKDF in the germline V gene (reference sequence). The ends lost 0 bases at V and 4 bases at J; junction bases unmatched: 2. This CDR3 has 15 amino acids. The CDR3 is CATSRDRGPNQPQHF. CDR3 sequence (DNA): TGTGCCACCAGCAGAGACAGGGGGCCAAATCAGCCCCAGCATTTT. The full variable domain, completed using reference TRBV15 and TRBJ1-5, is DAMVIQNPRYQVTQFGKPVTLSCSQTLNHNVMYWYQQKSSQAPKLLFHYYDKDFNNEADTPDNFQSRRPNTSFCFLDIRSPGLGDTAMYLCATSRDRGPNQPQHFGDGTRLSIL.

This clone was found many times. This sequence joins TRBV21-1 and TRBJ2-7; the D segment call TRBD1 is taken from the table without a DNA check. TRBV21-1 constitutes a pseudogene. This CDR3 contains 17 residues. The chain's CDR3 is CASSKAHSRRQVYEQYF. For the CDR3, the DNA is TGTGCCAGCAGCAAAGCCCACTCGAGACGACAGGTCTACGAGCAGTACTTC.